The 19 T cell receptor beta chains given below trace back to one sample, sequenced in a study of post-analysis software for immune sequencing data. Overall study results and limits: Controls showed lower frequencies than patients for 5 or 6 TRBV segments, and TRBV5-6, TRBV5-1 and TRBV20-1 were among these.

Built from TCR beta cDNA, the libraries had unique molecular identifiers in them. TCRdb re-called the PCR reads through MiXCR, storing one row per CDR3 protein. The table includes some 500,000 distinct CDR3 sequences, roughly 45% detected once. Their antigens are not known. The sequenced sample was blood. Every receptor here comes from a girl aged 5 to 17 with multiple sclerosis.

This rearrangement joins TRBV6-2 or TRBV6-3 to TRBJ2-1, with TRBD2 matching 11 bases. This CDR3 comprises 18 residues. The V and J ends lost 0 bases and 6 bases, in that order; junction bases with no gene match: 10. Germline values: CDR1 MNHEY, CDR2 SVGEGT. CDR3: CASSYSPTSGSNLNEQFF. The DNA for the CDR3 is TGTGCCAGCAGTTACTCCCCCACTAGCGGGAGTAATCTCAATGAGCAGTTCTTC.

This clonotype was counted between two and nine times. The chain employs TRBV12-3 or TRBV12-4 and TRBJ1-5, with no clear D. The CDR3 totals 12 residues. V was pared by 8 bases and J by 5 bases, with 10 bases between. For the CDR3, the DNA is TGTGCCAGCGTTTGGGGAGATCAGCCCCAGCATTTT. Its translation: CASVWGDQPQHF.

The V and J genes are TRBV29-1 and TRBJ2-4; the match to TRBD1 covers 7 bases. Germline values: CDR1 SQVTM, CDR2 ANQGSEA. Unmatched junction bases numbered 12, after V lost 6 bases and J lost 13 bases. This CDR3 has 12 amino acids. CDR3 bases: TGCAGCGTACTTGGGACAGCTCCTGAGCAGTACTTC. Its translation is CSVLGTAPEQYF. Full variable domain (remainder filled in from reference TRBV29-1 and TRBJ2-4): SAVISQKPSRDICQRGTSLTIQCQVDSQVTMMFWYRQQPGQSLTLIATANQGSEATYESGFVIDKFPISRPNLTFSTLTVSNMSPEDSSIYLCSVLGTAPEQYFGAGTRLSVL.

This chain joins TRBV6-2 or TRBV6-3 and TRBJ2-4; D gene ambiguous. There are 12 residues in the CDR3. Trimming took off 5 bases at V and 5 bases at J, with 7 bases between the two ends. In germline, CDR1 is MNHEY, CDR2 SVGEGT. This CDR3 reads CASSQTQNIQYF. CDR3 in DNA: TGTGCCAGCAGTCAAACCCAAAACATTCAGTACTTC.

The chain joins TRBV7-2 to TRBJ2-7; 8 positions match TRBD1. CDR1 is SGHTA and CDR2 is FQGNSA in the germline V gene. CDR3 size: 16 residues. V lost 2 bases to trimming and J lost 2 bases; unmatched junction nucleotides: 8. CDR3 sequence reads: CASSLPGQAWTYEQYF. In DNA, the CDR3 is TGTGCCAGCAGCTTACCGGGACAGGCCTGGACCTACGAGCAGTACTTC.

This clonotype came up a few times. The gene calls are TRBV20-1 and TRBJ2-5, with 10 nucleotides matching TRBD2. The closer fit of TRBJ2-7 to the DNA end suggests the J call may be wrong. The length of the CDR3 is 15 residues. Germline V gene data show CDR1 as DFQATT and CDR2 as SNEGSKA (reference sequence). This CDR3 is CSADPVAGGSYEQYF. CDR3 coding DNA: TGCAGTGCTGACCCCGTAGCGGGAGGTTCCTACGAGCAGTACTTC.

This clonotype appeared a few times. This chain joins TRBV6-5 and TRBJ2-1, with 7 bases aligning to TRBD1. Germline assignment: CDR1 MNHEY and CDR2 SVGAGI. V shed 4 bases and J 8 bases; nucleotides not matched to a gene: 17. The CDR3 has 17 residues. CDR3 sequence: CASSSRTTGRTGHEQFF. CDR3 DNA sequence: TGTGCCAGCAGTTCCCGAACGACAGGGCGAACGGGCCATGAGCAGTTCTTC.

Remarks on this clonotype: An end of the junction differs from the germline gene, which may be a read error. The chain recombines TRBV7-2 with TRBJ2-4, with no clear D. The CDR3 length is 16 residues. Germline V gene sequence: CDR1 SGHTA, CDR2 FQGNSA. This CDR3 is CACSPPPSIAKNIQYF. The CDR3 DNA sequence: TGTGCCTGCAGCCCGCCCCCCTCGATAGCCAAAAACATTCAGTACTTC. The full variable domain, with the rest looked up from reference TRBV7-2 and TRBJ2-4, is GAGVSQSPSNKVTEKGKDVELRCDPISGHTALYWYRQSLGQGLEFLIYFQGNSAPDKSGLPSDRFSAERTGGSVSTLTIQRTQQEDSAVYLCACSPPPSIAKNIQYFGAGTRLSVL.

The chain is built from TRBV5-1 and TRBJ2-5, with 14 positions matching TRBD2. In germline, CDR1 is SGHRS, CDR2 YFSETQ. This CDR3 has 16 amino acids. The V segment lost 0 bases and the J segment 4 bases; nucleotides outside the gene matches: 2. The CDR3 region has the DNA TGCGCCAGCAGCTTGGAAGGACTAGCGGGAGGAGAGACCCAGTACTTC. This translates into CASSLEGLAGGETQYF.

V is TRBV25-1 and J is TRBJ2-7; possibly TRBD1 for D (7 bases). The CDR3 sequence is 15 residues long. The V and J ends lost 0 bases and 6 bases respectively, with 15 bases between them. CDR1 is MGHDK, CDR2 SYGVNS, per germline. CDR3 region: CASSEYSGGRGEQYF. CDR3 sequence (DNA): TGTGCCAGCAGTGAATACTCAGGGGGGCGGGGCGAGCAGTACTTC.

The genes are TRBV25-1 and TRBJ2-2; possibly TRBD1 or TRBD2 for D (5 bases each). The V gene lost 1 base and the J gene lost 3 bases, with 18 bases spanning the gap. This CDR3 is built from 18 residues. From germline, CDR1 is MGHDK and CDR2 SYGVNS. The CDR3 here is CASSEFWVGTEDTGELFF. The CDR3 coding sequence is TGTGCCAGCAGTGAATTTTGGGTCGGGACGGAAGACACCGGGGAGCTGTTTTTT.

This chain's CDR3 is CASSTDLRGTEAFF. The CDR3 DNA follows: TGTGCCAGCAGCACCGACCTTAGGGGAACTGAAGCTTTCTTT. J is TRBJ1-1 and V is TRBV6-2 or TRBV6-3; maybe TRBD1 (5 bases). The CDR3 runs to 14 residues. V lost 6 bases to trimming and J lost 5 bases, with 16 bases between them. Per the germline V gene, CDR1 is MNHEY and CDR2 is SVGEGT.

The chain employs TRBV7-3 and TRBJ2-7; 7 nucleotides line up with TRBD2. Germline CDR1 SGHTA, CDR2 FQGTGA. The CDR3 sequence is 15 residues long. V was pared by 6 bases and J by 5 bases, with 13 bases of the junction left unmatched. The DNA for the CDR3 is TGTGCCAGCAGTCCAAGGTTAGCGGGTTCTGACGAGCAGTACTTC. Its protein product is CASSPRLAGSDEQYF.

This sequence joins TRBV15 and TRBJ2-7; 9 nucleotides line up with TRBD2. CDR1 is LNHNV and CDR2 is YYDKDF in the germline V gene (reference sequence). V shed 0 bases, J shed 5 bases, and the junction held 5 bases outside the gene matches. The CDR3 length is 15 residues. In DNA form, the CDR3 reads TGTGCCACCAGCAGAGATAGGGCTAGCGGGGACGAGCAGTACTTC. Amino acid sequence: CATSRDRASGDEQYF.

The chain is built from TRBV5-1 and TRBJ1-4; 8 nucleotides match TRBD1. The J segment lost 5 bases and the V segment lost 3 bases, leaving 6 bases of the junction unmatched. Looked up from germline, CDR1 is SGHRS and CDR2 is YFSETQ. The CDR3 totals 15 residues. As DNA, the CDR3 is TGCGCCAGCAGCTCGGGACAGGTGTCGAATGAAAAACTGTTTTTT. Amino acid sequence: CASSSGQVSNEKLFF.

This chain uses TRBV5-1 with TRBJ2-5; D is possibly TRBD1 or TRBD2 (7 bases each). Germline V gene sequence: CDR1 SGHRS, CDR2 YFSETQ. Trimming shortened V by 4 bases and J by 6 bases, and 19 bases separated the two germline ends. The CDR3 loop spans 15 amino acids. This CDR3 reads CASSLGSGRGQTQYF. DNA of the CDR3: TGCGCCAGCAGCCTGGGGTCAGGGAGGGGGCAGACCCAGTACTTC.

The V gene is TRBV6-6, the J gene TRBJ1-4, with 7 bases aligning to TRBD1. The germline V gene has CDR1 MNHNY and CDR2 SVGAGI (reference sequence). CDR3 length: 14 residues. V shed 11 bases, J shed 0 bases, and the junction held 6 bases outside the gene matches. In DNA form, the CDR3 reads TGTGCCGGCCGGACAGGAACAACTAATGAAAAACTGTTTTTT. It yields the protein CAGRTGTTNEKLFF.

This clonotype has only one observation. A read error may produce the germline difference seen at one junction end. The CDR3 DNA is TGTGCCGGCAGTTTAACAGCCAGACAGACCCAGTACTTC. This encodes CAGSLTARQTQYF. The gene calls are TRBV27 and TRBJ2-5, with D hard to call. Germline V lookup: CDR1 MNHEY, CDR2 SMNVEV (reference sequence). There are 13 residues in the CDR3.

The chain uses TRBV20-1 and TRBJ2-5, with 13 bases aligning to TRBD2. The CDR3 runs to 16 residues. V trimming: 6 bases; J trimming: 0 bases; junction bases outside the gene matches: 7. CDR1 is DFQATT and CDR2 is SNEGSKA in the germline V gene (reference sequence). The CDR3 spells CSANGLAGAHQETQYF. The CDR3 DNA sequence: TGCAGTGCCAACGGACTAGCGGGAGCCCACCAAGAGACCCAGTACTTC.